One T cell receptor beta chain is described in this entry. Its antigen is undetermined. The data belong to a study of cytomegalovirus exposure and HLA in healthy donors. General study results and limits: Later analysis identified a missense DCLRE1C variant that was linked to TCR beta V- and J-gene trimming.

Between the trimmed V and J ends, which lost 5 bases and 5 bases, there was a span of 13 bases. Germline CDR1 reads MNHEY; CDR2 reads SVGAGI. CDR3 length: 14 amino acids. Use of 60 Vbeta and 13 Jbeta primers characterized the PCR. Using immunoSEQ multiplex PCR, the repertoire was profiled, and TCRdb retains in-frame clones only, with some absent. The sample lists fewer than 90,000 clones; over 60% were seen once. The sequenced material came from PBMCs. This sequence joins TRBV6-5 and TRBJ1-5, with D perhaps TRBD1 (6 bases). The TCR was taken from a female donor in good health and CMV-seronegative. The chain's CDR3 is CASSISRGYQPQHF. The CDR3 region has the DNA TGTGCCAGCAGTATTAGCAGGGGCTATCAGCCCCAGCATTTT.